This T cell receptor (beta chain) was captured by sequencing in a study of blood T cell repertoires in COVID-19. About the study: PBMCs, B-cell-depleted T cells, or T cells were the source of the cDNA or gDNA that made up the material.

The authors' processing: Amplification with reference gene primers provided the estimates of nucleated cell counts. Libraries were prepared by immunoSEQ multiplex PCR; TCRdb keeps only in-frame clonotypes and omits some of them. V, J and clone size were drawn from that table, and D and trimming were deduced from the DNA. Here the sample spans 160,000 or so clones, about 91% being singletons. The length of the CDR3 is 13 residues. From germline, CDR1 is MNHEY and CDR2 SMNVEV (reference sequence). V lost 3 bases and J lost 6, with 11 bases in between. The chain combines TRBV27 with TRBJ1-2; the D gene is possibly TRBD1 (5 bases). Sequencing was carried out using peripheral blood. This TCR was sampled from a woman aged 55-69 years who had recovered from COVID-19. In DNA form, the CDR3 reads TGTGCCAGCAGTTTTGGGCAGGGTGATGGCTACACCTTC. It yields the protein CASSFGQGDGYTF.